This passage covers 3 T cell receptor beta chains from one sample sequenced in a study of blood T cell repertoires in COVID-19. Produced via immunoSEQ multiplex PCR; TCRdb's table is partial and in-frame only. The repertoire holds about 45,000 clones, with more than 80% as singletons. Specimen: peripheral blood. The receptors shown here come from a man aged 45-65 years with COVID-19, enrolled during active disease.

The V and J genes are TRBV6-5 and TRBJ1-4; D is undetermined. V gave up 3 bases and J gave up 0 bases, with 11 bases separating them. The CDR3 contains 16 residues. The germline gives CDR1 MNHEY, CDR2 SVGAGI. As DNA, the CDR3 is TGTGCCAGCAGTTATCGGTGGTCGACAACTAATGAAAAACTGTTTTTT. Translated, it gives CASSYRWSTTNEKLFF.

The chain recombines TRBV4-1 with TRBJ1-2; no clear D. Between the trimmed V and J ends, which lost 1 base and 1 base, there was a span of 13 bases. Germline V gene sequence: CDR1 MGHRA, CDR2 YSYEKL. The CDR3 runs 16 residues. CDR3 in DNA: TGCGCCAGCAGCCAAGCCCGGAGGTTAGGTAACTATGGCTACACCTTC. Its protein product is CASSQARRLGNYGYTF.

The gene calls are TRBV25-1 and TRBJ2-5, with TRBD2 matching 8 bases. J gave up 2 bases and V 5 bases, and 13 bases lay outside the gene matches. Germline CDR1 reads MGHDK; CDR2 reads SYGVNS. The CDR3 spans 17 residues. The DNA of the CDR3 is TGTGCCAGCAGTCCGGGACTAGGCATCTCCCTTCAAGAGACCCAGTACTTC. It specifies CASSPGLGISLQETQYF.